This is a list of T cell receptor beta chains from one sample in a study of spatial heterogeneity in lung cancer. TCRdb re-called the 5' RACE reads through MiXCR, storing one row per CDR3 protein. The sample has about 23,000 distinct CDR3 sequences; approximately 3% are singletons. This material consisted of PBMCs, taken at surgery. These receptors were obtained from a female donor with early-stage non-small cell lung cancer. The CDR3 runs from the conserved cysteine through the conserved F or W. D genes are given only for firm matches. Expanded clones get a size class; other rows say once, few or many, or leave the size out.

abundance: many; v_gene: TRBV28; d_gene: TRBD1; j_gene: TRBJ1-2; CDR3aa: CASTGRDRGLYGYTF; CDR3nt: TGTGCCAGCACAGGCCGGGACAGGGGGTTGTATGGCTACACCTTC
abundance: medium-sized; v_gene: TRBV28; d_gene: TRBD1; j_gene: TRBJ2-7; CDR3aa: CASSFGTGLYEQYF; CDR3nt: TGTGCCAGCAGTTTCGGGACAGGCCTTTACGAGCAGTACTTC
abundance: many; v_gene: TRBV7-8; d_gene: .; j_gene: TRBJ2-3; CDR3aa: CASSSSSGPYTDTQYF; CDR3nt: TGTGCCAGCAGCTCATCCTCTGGGCCATACACAGATACGCAGTATTTT
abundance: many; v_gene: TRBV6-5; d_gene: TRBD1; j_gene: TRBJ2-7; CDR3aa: CASSPRWDRASYEQYF; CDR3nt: TGTGCCAGCAGCCCGAGGTGGGACAGGGCCTCCTACGAGCAGTACTTC
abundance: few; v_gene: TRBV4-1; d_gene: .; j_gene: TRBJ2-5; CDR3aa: CASSTTRQETQYF; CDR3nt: TGCGCCAGCAGCACCACTAGGCAGGAGACCCAGTACTTC
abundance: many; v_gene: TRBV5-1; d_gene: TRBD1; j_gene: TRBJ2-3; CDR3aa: CASSYDRDADTQYF; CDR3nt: TGCGCCAGCAGTTATGACAGGGACGCAGATACGCAGTATTTT
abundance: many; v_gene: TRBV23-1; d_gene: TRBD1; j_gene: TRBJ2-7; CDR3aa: CASSQCGDRGLEQYF; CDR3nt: TGCGCCAGCAGTCAATGCGGGGACAGGGGGCTTGAGCAGTACTTC
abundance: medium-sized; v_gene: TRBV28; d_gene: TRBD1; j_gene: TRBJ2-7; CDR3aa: CASSLAGGADEQYF; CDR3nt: TGTGCCAGCAGTTTAGCAGGGGGCGCAGACGAGCAGTACTTC
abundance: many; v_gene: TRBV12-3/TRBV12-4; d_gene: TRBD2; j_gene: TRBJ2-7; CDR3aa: CASSPSGRAHEQYF; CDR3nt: TGTGCCAGCAGTCCTAGCGGGAGGGCCCACGAGCAGTACTTC
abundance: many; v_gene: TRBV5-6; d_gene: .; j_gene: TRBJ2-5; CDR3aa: CASSLYMAGLYQETQYF; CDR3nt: TGTGCCAGCAGCTTGTATATGGCCGGATTGTACCAAGAGACCCAGTACTTC
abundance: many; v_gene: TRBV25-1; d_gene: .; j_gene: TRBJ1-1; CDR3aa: CASSPGLTGEGYTEAFF; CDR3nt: TGTGCCAGCAGTCCGGGCTTGACAGGAGAGGGTTACACTGAAGCTTTCTTT
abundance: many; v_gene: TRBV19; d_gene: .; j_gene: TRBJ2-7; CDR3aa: CARPEGETYEQYF; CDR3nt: TGTGCCAGGCCTGAGGGGGAAACCTACGAGCAGTACTTC
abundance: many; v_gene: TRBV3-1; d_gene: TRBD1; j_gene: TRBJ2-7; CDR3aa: CASSPWDRGPYEQYF; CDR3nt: TGTGCCAGCAGCCCCTGGGACAGGGGACCATACGAGCAGTACTTC
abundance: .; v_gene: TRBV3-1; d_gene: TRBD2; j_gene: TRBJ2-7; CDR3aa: CASSDRTGASGGGWVYEQYF; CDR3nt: TGTGCCAGCAGCGATCGAACGGGAGCTAGCGGCGGTGGCTGGGTCTACGAGCAGTACTTC
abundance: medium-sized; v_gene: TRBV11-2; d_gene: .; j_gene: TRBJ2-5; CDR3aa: CASSGRRGVQETQYF; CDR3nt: TGTGCCAGCAGCGGGAGGAGAGGGGTTCAAGAGACCCAGTACTTC
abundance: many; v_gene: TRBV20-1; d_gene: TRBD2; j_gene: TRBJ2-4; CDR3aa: CSAWTSLTSIQYF; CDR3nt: TGCAGTGCTTGGACTAGTCTGACGTCCATTCAGTACTTC
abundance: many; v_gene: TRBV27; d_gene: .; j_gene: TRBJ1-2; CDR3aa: CASRRQDYGYTF; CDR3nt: TGTGCCAGCCGCCGACAGGATTATGGCTACACCTTC
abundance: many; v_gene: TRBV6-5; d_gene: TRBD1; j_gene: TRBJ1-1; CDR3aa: CASSYSLVDPGQMNTEAFF; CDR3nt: TGTGCCAGCAGTTACTCATTGGTTGACCCGGGACAGATGAACACTGAAGCTTTCTTT
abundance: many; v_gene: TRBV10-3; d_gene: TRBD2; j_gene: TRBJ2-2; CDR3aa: CAIRLSGNGGELFF; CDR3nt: TGTGCCATCAGACTTAGCGGGAACGGCGGGGAGCTGTTTTTT
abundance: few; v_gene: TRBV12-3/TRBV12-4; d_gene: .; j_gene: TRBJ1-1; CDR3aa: CASSAPTHSNTEAFF; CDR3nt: TGTGCCAGCAGTGCACCAACCCACTCGAACACTGAAGCTTTCTTT
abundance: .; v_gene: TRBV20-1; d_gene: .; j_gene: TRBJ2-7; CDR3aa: CSGDDQTYEQYF; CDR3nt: TGCAGTGGCGACGACCAAACCTACGAGCAGTACTTC
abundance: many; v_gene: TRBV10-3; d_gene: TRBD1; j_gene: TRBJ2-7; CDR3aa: CAISESQGAYEQYF; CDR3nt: TGTGCCATCAGTGAGTCGCAGGGGGCCTACGAGCAGTACTTC
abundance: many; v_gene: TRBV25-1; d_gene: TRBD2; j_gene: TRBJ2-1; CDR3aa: CASSELRGREAAGGPREQFF; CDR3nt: TGTGCCAGCAGTGAATTGAGGGGCAGGGAGGCAGCGGGAGGGCCAAGGGAGCAGTTCTTC
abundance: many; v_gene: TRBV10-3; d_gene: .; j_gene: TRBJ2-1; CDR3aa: CAISESTGYNEQFF; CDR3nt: TGTGCCATCAGTGAGTCGACGGGGTACAATGAGCAGTTCTTC
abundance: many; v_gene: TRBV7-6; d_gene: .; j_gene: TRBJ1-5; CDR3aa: CASSLEGLQPQHF; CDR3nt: TGTGCCAGCAGCCTGGAGGGCCTTCAGCCCCAGCATTTT
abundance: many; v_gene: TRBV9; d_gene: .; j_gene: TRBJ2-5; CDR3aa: CASSTPDGKETQYF; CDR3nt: TGTGCCAGCAGCACCCCGGACGGAAAAGAGACCCAGTACTTC
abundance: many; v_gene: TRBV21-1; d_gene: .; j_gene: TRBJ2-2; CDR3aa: CASSRLAGGSDHLGTGELFF; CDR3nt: TGTGCCAGCAGCAGACTAGCGGGAGGATCGGACCATTTAGGGACCGGGGAGCTGTTTTTT
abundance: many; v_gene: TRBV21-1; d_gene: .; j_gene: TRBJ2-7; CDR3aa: CASSLQTGPDRARTSYEQYF; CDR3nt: TGTGCCAGCAGCCTCCAAACGGGCCCAGACAGGGCCCGAACCTCCTACGAGCAGTACTTC
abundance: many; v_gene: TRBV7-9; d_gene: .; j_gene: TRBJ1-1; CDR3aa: CASSLYEGTEAFF; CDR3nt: TGTGCCAGCAGCCTATACGAGGGGACTGAAGCTTTCTTT
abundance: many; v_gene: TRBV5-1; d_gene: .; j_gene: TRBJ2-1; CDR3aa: CASGDLAPQFF; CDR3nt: TGCGCCAGCGGGGATCTAGCGCCGCAGTTCTTC
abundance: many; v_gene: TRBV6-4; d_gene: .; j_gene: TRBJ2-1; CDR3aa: CASTRSYNEQFF; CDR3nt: TGTGCCAGCACCAGATCCTACAATGAGCAGTTCTTC
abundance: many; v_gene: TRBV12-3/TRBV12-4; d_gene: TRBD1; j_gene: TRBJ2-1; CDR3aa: CASSSGTGDYNEQFF; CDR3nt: TGTGCCAGCAGTTCCGGGACAGGGGACTACAATGAGCAGTTCTTC
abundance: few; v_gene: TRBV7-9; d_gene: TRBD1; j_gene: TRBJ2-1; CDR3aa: CASSLNRGSYNEQFF; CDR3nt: TGTGCCAGCAGCTTAAACAGGGGATCCTACAATGAGCAGTTCTTC